The 24 T cell receptor beta chains below come from one sample, sequenced in a study of blood T cell repertoires in COVID-19 (TCRdb year 2020). The library relied on the immunoSEQ multiplex PCR assay. As stored in TCRdb, this immuneACCESS dataset retains in-frame rearrangements with V and J assigned. A fraction of the clones does not appear; measured against another copy, unresolved V genes explain less than half of the discrepancy, and the remainder lacks a known reason. This sample gives about 120,000 clones in total; around 76% of them show up just once. Of the sample, about 2.5% is held by the ten largest clones. The sample taken for sequencing was peripheral blood. The receptor source for this set is a man between 65 and 85 years old with acute or convalescent COVID-19.

V usage is TRBV15 and J usage is TRBJ1-5; the match to TRBD1 covers 9 bases. The CDR3 is made up of 17 amino acids. CDR1 is LNHNV and CDR2 is YYDKDF in the germline V gene (reference sequence). V gave up 6 bases and J gave up 0 bases; unmatched junction bases: 9. The CDR3 nucleotides are TGTGCCACCAGTTCCGGACAGGGGCCCTATAGCAATCAGCCCCAGCATTTT. Amino acids: CATSSGQGPYSNQPQHF.

This rearrangement joins TRBV27 to TRBJ2-4; TRBD2 might be the D (5 bases). Germline V gene lookup returns CDR1 MNHEY and CDR2 SMNVEV (reference sequence). The CDR3 has 15 residues. The V end was cut by 6 bases, the J end by 13 bases, with 25 bases between. The CDR3 loop reads CASRPGTRVLVGQYF. The CDR3, as DNA: TGTGCCAGCAGACCCGGCACTAGAGTTTTGGTCGGCCAGTACTTC.

The chain links TRBV14 to TRBJ2-1; 11 positions match TRBD2. V dropped 4 bases and J dropped 4; count of bases not matched to a gene: 6. Germline V lookup: CDR1 SGHDN, CDR2 FVKESK. This CDR3 is 16 amino acids long. CDR3 bases: TGTGCCAGCAGCCCCTGGCTAGCGGGGGGTTACAATGAGCAGTTCTTC. Its translation is CASSPWLAGGYNEQFF.

This sequence joins TRBV19 and TRBJ1-2; D is undetermined. The CDR3 loop spans 12 amino acids. Trimming stripped 7 bases from V and 7 bases from J, with 13 bases between. Germline V CDR1 and CDR2: LNHDA, SQIVND (reference sequence). CDR3 sequence: CASIGRSGGYTF. DNA of the CDR3: TGTGCCAGTATTGGAAGGAGCGGTGGCTACACCTTC.

This chain links TRBV10-3 with TRBJ2-3; D is perhaps TRBD2 (6 bases). From germline, CDR1 is ENHRY and CDR2 SYGVKD. Trimming took 2 bases from V and 0 from J, leaving 18 bases between them. This CDR3 contains 18 residues. CDR3 sequence reads: CAISEPRMGGGSTDTQYF. In nucleotides, the CDR3 is TGTGCCATCAGTGAGCCAAGGATGGGGGGAGGAAGCACAGATACGCAGTATTTT.

This rearrangement joins TRBV9 to TRBJ2-7; 8 nucleotides match TRBD1. The CDR3 consists of 14 residues. Germline lookup yields CDR1 SGDLS and CDR2 YYNGEE. The V gene end was trimmed by 3 bases and the J gene end by 5 bases; junction bases not matched to a gene: 7. The CDR3 DNA reads as TGTGCCAGCAGCGCCAGGACAGGGAGCGACGAGCAGTACTTC. Translating gives CASSARTGSDEQYF.

V usage is TRBV27 and J usage is TRBJ1-2, with D maybe TRBD1 (5 bases). There are 14 residues in the CDR3. Germline V CDR1 and CDR2: MNHEY, SMNVEV (reference sequence). Trimming cost V 10 bases and J 0 bases, with 15 bases left between them. In DNA, the CDR3 is TGTGCCACCTCGGGACTTCTAGCTAACTATGGCTACACCTTC. Amino acids: CATSGLLANYGYTF.

The gene calls are TRBV20-1 and TRBJ2-1; TRBD1 is a possible D gene (5 bases). The germline CDR1 and CDR2 sequences are DFQATT and SNEGSKA (reference sequence). Trimming cost V 6 bases and J 12 bases, with 15 bases left between them. CDR3 length: 11 residues. Here the CDR3 reads CSAPTGAWQFF. DNA for the CDR3: TGCAGTGCCCCGACTGGGGCCTGGCAGTTCTTC.

The chain links TRBV30 to TRBJ1-4, with a weak D call TRBD1 (6 bases). Germline CDR1 reads GTSNPN; CDR2 reads SVGIG (reference sequence). The ends were cut back, 1 base at V and 5 bases at J, with 14 bases in the middle. This CDR3 comprises 15 residues. The CDR3: CAWSGADSKNEKLFF. CDR3 nucleotides: TGTGCCTGGAGTGGAGCGGACAGCAAAAATGAAAAACTGTTTTTT.

This clone was seen only a few times. The J gene is TRBJ2-3, the V gene TRBV11-3; 10 nucleotides agree with TRBD1. Germline V CDR1 and CDR2: SGHNT, YENEEA. V was clipped by 5 bases and J by 2 bases; unmatched bases: 4. This CDR3 region has 15 residues. In DNA form, the CDR3 reads TGTGCCAGCAGCCCTCGACAGGGGGCCACAGATACGCAGTATTTT. Residues: CASSPRQGATDTQYF.

This clone was detected once. The V gene is TRBV4-3, the J gene TRBJ2-7, with 11 nucleotides matching TRBD1. With 9 bases clipped from V and 3 bases from J, the junction kept 10 bases outside the gene matches. This CDR3 is built from 15 residues. CDR1 LGHNA and CDR2 YSLEER come from the germline V gene. CDR3 DNA: TGCGCCAGTAGTCGGGGGACAGGGGGAGGCTACGAGCAGTACTTC. Translation gives CASSRGTGGGYEQYF.

This clone was seen a few times. V is TRBV30 and J is TRBJ1-2; a weak D match, TRBD1 (5 bases). This CDR3 contains 13 residues. Per germline, CDR1 GTSNPN and CDR2 SVGIG (reference sequence). V was pared by 3 bases and J by 4 bases, with 12 bases between. CDR3 amino acids: CAWSGGSGYGYTF. The CDR3 DNA sequence: TGTGCCTGGAGCGGGGGGAGTGGCTATGGCTACACCTTC. The full variable domain, its missing parts supplied by reference TRBV30 and TRBJ1-2, is SQTIHQWPATLVQPVGSPLSLECTVEGTSNPNLYWYRQAAGRGLQLLFYSVGIGQISSEVPQNLSASRPQDRQFILSSKKLLLSDSGFYLCAWSGGSGYGYTFGSGTRLTVV.

The chain uses TRBV2 and TRBJ2-5, with 8 nucleotides matching TRBD2. V gave up 0 bases and J gave up 5 bases; unmatched junction bases: 2. The germline V gene has CDR1 SNHLY and CDR2 FYNNEI. The CDR3 runs 14 residues. The DNA for the CDR3 is TGTGCCAGCAGTGAAGCTAGCGGGAAGGAGACCCAGTACTTC. Translated, it gives CASSEASGKETQYF.

This clone has only one observation. This chain joins TRBV10-3 and TRBJ2-7; D gene unclear. V dropped 4 bases and J dropped 5 bases, with 9 bases sitting between them. CDR3 length equals 12 residues. Germline V lookup: CDR1 ENHRY, CDR2 SYGVKD. CDR3 sequence (DNA): TGTGCCATCAGTGGGTCAAGCCACGAGCAGTACTTC. Its protein product is CAISGSSHEQYF.

V and J are TRBV5-4 and TRBJ1-4; no firm D call. The CDR3 loop spans 14 amino acids. Per the germline V gene, CDR1 is SGHNT and CDR2 is YYREEE (reference sequence). Trimming pared 4 bases from V and 7 bases from J, leaving 14 bases between. The CDR3 spells CASSQEAAGEKLFF. DNA of the CDR3: TGTGCCAGCAGCCAGGAGGCCGCCGGTGAAAAACTGTTTTTT.

V is TRBV5-1 and J is TRBJ1-1, with 7 nucleotides matching TRBD1. The ends lost 0 bases at V and 3 bases at J; junction bases unmatched: 8. CDR1 is SGHRS and CDR2 is YFSETQ in the germline V gene. The CDR3 totals 16 residues. The CDR3 coding sequence is TGCGCCAGCAGCTTGGGTCGGAACAGGGGCCACACTGAAGCTTTCTTT. It codes for CASSLGRNRGHTEAFF.

The rearrangement uses TRBV9 and TRBJ2-2, with D unresolved. The CDR3 has 15 residues. V was clipped by 2 bases and J by 0 bases, with 8 bases between them. CDR1 is SGDLS and CDR2 is YYNGEE in the germline V gene. This chain's CDR3 is CASSVLQSNTGELFF. In DNA form, the CDR3 reads TGTGCCAGCAGCGTCTTACAGTCGAACACCGGGGAGCTGTTTTTT. The full variable domain, with the rest looked up from reference TRBV9 and TRBJ2-2, is DSGVTQTPKHLITATGQRVTLRCSPRSGDLSVYWYQQSLDQGLQFLIQYYNGEERAKGNILERFSAQQFPDLHSELNLSSLELGDSALYFCASSVLQSNTGELFFGEGSRLTVL.

The chain joins TRBV5-4 to TRBJ1-6; 9 bases line up with TRBD1. Germline values: CDR1 SGHNT, CDR2 YYREEE (reference sequence). V trimming: 0 bases; J trimming: 10 bases; junction bases outside the gene matches: 5. This CDR3 is built from 15 residues. CDR3 in amino acids: CASSLDRGRHSPLHF. In DNA form, the CDR3 reads TGTGCCAGCAGCTTGGACAGGGGGCGGCACTCACCCCTCCACTTT.

The sample holds one count of this clone. The rearrangement joins TRBV7-2 to TRBJ2-7, with D tentatively TRBD1 (6 bases). Looked up from germline, CDR1 is SGHTA and CDR2 is FQGNSA. Trimming pared 4 bases from V and 3 bases from J, leaving 10 bases between. This CDR3 comprises 13 residues. The CDR3: CASSSIQGYEQYF. The CDR3 bases are TGTGCCAGCAGCTCAATACAGGGCTACGAGCAGTACTTC.

CDR3 bases: TGTGCCACCAGTGCTGCGGGTGAAGCTTTCTTT. Protein product: CATSAAGEAFF. The chain recombines TRBV24-1 with TRBJ1-1; no clear D. Germline V CDR1 and CDR2: KGHDR, SFDVKD. The CDR3 extends over 11 amino acids. V gave up 5 bases and J gave up 7 bases, with 7 bases separating them.

The chain has TRBV9 and TRBJ2-1; 9 nucleotides line up with TRBD2. Looked up from germline, CDR1 is SGDLS and CDR2 is YYNGEE. V trimming: 0 bases; J trimming: 13 bases; junction bases outside the gene matches: 5. CDR3 length: 13 amino acids. The CDR3: CASSVAAGGSQFF. In DNA form, the CDR3 reads TGTGCCAGCAGCGTAGCAGCGGGGGGCTCTCAGTTCTTC.

The count of this clone is one. The rearrangement uses TRBV6-2 or TRBV6-3 and TRBJ1-2; D remains unclear. The CDR3 covers 13 residues. V lost 3 bases and J lost 7, with 12 bases in between. CDR1 is MNHEY, CDR2 SVGEGT, per germline. The CDR3 protein is CASSYSARVGYTF. The CDR3 region has the DNA TGTGCCAGCAGTTATTCAGCACGGGTTGGCTACACCTTC.

The chain has TRBV6-5 and TRBJ1-2; TRBD1 matches 7 bases. Germline values: CDR1 MNHEY, CDR2 SVGAGI. Germline trimming cut 5 bases from V and 8 bases from J; bases unmatched to any gene: 5. The CDR3 sequence is 12 residues long. In nucleotides, the CDR3 is TGTGCCAGCAGTCGACAGGGTTTAGGCTACACCTTC. Translated: CASSRQGLGYTF.

The gene calls are TRBV3-1 (or the pseudogene TRBV3-2) and TRBJ2-3; 8 bases agree with TRBD2. Germline-derived CDR1 and CDR2 are LGHDT and YNNKEL (reference sequence). V lost 1 base, J lost 3 bases, and 3 bases stayed unmatched. The CDR3 is 15 amino acids. The DNA of the CDR3 is TGTGCCAGCAGCCAAGCGGGGGGGCCGACAGATACGCAGTATTTT. It yields the protein CASSQAGGPTDTQYF.